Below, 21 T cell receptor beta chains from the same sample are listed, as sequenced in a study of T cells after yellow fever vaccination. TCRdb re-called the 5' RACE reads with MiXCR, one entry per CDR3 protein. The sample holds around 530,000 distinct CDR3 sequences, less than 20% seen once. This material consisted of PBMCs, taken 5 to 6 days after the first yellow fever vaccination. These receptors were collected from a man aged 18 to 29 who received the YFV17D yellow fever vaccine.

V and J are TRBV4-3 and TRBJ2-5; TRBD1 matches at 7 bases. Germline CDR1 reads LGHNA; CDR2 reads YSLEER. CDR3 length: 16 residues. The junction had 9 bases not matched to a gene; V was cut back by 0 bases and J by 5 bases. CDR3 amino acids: CASSQDWGRGWETQYF. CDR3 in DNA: TGCGCCAGCAGCCAAGATTGGGGCAGGGGGTGGGAGACCCAGTACTTC.

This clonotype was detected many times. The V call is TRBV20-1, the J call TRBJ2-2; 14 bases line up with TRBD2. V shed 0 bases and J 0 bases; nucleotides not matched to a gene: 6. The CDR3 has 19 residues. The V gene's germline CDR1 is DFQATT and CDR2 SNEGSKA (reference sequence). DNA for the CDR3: TGCAGTGCTAGAGATTGGACTAGCGGGGGGACAACGAACACCGGGGAGCTGTTTTTT. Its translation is CSARDWTSGGTTNTGELFF.

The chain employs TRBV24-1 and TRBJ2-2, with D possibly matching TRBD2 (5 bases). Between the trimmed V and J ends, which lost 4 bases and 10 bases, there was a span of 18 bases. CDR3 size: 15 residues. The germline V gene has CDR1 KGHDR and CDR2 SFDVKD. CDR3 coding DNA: TGTGCCACCAGTGACCAAAGACTAACCCTAGCGGAGCTGTTTTTT. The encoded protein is CATSDQRLTLAELFF.

The CDR3 nucleotides are TGCGCCAGCAGCCAAGATGTTCAGGGCCCCTACGAGCAGTACGTC. As protein: CASSQDVQGPYEQYV. The rearrangement joins TRBV4-1 to TRBJ2-7; maybe TRBD1 (5 bases). The V end was cut by 0 bases, the J end by 2 bases, with 11 bases between. Germline assignment: CDR1 MGHRA and CDR2 YSYEKL. This CDR3 spans 15 amino acids.

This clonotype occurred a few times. Here the CDR3 DNA reads TGTGCCAGCAGTTTACACCCGGACAATGAGCAGTTCTTC. It yields the protein CASSLHPDNEQFF. This chain uses TRBV12-3 or TRBV12-4 with TRBJ2-1; D uncertain. The V end lost 2 bases, the J end lost 5 bases, and 7 bases lay between the germline ends. This CDR3 contains 13 residues.

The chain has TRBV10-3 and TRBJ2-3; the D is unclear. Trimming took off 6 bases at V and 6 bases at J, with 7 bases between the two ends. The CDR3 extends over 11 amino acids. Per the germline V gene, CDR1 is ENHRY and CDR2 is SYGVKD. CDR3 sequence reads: CAIRETDTQYF. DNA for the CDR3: TGTGCCATCAGGGAGACCGATACGCAGTATTTT.

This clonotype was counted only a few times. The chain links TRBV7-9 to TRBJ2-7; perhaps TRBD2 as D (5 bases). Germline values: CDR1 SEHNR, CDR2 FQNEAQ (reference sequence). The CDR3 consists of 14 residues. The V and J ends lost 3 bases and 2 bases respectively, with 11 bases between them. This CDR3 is CASSFPRETYEQYF. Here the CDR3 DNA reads TGTGCCAGCAGCTTCCCGAGGGAGACCTACGAGCAGTACTTC.

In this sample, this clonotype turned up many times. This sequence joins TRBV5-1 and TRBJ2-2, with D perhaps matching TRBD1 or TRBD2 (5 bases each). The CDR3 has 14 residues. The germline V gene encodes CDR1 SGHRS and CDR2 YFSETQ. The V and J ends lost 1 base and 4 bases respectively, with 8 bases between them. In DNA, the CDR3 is TGCGCCAGCAGCTTGTCCGGGGCCACCGGGGAGCTGTTTTTT. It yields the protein CASSLSGATGELFF.

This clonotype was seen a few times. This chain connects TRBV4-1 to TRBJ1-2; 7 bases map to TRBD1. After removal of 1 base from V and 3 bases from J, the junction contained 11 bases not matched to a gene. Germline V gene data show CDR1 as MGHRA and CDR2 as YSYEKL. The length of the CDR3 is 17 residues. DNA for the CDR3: TGCGCCAGCAGCCAAGGCCTCGATGGCCAGGGGGACTATGGCTACACCTTC. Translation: CASSQGLDGQGDYGYTF.

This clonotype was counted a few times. The CDR3 DNA sequence: TGTGCCAGCAGTTACGGCAGCCAGAATCAGCCCCAGCATTTT. Translation gives CASSYGSQNQPQHF. The chain uses TRBV28 and TRBJ1-5; no firm D call. V was pared by 4 bases and J by 4 bases, with 11 bases between. This CDR3 spans 14 amino acids. Germline V gene data show CDR1 as MDHEN and CDR2 as SYDVKM.

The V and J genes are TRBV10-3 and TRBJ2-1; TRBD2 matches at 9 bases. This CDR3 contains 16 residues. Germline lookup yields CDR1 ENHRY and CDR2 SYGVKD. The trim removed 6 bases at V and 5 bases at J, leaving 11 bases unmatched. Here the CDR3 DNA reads TGTGCCATCAGGGTTGGGGGACTAGCCCAGCACAATGAGCAGTTCTTC. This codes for CAIRVGGLAQHNEQFF.

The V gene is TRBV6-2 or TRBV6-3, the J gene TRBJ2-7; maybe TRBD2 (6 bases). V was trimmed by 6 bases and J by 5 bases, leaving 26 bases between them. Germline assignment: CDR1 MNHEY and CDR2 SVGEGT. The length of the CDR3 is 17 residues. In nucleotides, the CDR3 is TGTGCCAGCAGGCCTTCAACCCAGGCAGGAGGGAAGGACGAGCAGTACGTC. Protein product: CASRPSTQAGGKDEQYV.

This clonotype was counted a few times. Here the CDR3 DNA reads TGCGCCAGCAGCTTGGGCCAGAACTTAGCCAAAAACATTCAGTACTTC. As protein: CASSLGQNLAKNIQYF. V and J are TRBV5-1 and TRBJ2-4; D remains unclear. The germline V and J ends were trimmed by 0 bases and 0 bases, with 10 bases remaining between them. The germline CDR1 and CDR2 sequences are SGHRS and YFSETQ. There are 16 residues in the CDR3.

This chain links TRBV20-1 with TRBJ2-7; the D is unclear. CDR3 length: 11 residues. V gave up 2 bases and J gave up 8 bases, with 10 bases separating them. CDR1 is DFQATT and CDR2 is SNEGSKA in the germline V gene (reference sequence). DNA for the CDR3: TGCAGTGCTAGATACCTCGCAAAGCAGTACTTC. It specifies CSARYLAKQYF.

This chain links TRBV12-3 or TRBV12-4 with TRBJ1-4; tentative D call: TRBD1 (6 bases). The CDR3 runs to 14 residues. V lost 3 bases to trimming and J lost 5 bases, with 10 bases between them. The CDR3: CASSFRQVNEKLFF. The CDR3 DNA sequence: TGTGCCAGCAGTTTCCGACAGGTGAATGAAAAACTGTTTTTT.

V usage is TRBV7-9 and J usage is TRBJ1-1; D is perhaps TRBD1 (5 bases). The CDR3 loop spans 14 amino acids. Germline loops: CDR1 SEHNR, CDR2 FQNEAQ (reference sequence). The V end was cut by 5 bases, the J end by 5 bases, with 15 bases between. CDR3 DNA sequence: TGTGCCAGCAGCGAGGTGGCAGGGCGAACTGAAGCTTTCTTT. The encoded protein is CASSEVAGRTEAFF.

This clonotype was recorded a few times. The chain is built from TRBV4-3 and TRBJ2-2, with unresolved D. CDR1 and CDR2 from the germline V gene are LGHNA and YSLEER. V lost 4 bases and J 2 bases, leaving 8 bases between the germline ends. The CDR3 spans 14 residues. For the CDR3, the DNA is TGCGCCAGCAGCCCAGTTAGAAACACCGGGGAGCTGTTTTTT. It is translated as CASSPVRNTGELFF.

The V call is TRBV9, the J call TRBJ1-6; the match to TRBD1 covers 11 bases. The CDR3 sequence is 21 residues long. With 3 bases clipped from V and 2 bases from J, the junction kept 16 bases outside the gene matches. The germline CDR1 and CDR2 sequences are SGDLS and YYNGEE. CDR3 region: CASSADPRTGGSGTYNSPLHF. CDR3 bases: TGTGCCAGCAGCGCCGACCCGAGGACAGGGGGCTCCGGGACCTATAATTCACCCCTCCACTTT.

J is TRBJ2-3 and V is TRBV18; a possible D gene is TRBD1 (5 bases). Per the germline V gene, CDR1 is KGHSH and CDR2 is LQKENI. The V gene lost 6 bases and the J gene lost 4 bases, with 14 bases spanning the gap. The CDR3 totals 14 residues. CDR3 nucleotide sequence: TGTGCCAGCTCCCCCACGGCAGGGCCAGATACGCAGTATTTT. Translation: CASSPTAGPDTQYF.

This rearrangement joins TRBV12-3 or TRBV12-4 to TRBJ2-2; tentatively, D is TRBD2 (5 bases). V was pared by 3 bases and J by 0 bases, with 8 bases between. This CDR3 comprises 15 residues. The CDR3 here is CASSFSGSNTGELFF. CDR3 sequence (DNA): TGTGCCAGCAGTTTTTCGGGATCGAACACCGGGGAGCTGTTTTTT.

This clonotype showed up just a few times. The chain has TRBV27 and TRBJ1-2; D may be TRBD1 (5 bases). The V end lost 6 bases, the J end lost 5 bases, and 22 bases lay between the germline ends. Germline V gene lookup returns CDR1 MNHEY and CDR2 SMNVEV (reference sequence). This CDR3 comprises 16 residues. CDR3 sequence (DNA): TGTGCCAGCAGCTCCGGCTTGCAGGGCCATCTATATGGCTACACCTTC. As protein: CASSSGLQGHLYGYTF.